These T cell receptor beta chains were read from a single sample in a study of cytomegalovirus exposure and HLA in healthy donors. Clones were sequenced by immunoSEQ multiplex PCR, and TCRdb holds only the in-frame ones, with some missing. The sample includes nearly 200,000 clones, around 80% of them seen just once. The sequenced sample consisted of PBMCs. The receptors come from a woman aged 30 to 39 in good health and CMV-seropositive. Each CDR3 is given without its conserved first and last residue. Fields, in order: clone size, V gene, J gene, CDR3 protein. Clone size is stated in some rows and not others, as once, few, many or a class when expanded.

>.|TRBV7-9|TRBJ1-1
ASSWGTGLNTEAF
>.|TRBV28|TRBJ1-1
ASRTRLEGYTEAF
>.|TRBV9|TRBJ1-2
ASTKPGQGAYGYT
>.|TRBV11-3|TRBJ2-7
ASSLDHAGEQY
>few|TRBV18|TRBJ1-5
ASSRGGWGNQPQH
>.|TRBV6-1|TRBJ2-2
ASRALAGTELF
>.|TRBV27|TRBJ1-2
ASRPTGGSNYGYT
>.|TRBV28|TRBJ2-1
ASRTSGRVSYNEQF
>once|TRBV12-2|TRBJ1-5
ASRRDTFSNQPQH
>.|TRBV11-1|TRBJ2-5
ASSPRDTSLETQY
>.|TRBV4-2|TRBJ2-3
ASSQEPVGTLNRADTQY
>.|TRBV4-1|TRBJ2-1
ASSRGLAGGRSYNEQF
>.|TRBV4-2|TRBJ2-1
ASSQDDSSYNEQF
>.|TRBV5-5|TRBJ2-1
ASTAGRGQF
>.|TRBV6-5|TRBJ2-6
ASSYGGASGANVLT
>.|TRBV4-2|TRBJ2-3
ASSQDRWVSGRVSSTDTQY
>once|TRBV6-6|TRBJ1-1
ASSADSKGF
>.|TRBV2|TRBJ1-1
ASSADRVNTEAF
>.|TRBV5-1|TRBJ2-7
ASSSGLAGGPSYADEQY
>once|TRBV9|TRBJ1-5
ASSPSTGGQPQH
>few|TRBV28|TRBJ2-7
ASSRPGPAGYEQY
>.|TRBV5-1|TRBJ2-5
ASRAQGRETQY
>.|TRBV4-1|TRBJ1-5
ASSQGQEYEPQH
>.|TRBV7-9|TRBJ2-7
ASSTLDRAHEQY
>few|TRBV30|TRBJ2-7
AWSVQGSYEQY
>few|TRBV7-7|TRBJ2-7
ASGPFEQY
>.|TRBV30|TRBJ1-2
AWSGLGRGQYVYT
>few|TRBV27|TRBJ2-7
ASSYRRGAGYEQY
>.|TRBV19|TRBJ2-7
AAGRSVYEQY
>.|TRBV18|TRBJ2-2
ASSTLDRTSNTGELF
>.|TRBV27|TRBJ2-3
ASTSLAGSSTDTQY
>.|TRBV6-6|TRBJ1-5
ASIYGYSNQPQH
>.|TRBV19|TRBJ2-3
ATRTSGPTDTQY
>.|TRBV5-1|TRBJ2-1
ASYWSSYNEQF
>medium-sized|TRBV4-2|TRBJ2-2
ASSLIKSAVTGELF
>.|TRBV27|TRBJ2-1
ASSFDRGGNEQF
>.|TRBV5-1|TRBJ2-3
ASSLQAGRTTDTQY
>.|TRBV18|TRBJ1-2
ASSRGQDDYT
>.|TRBV19|TRBJ2-1
ASSIPGGIHGEQF
>.|TRBV19|TRBJ1-5
ASSITDRVNQPQH
>.|TRBV2|TRBJ1-5
ASSEGQRYQPQH
>.|TRBV27|TRBJ2-1
ASSLSGAGSYNEQF
>.|TRBV20-1|TRBJ2-7
SALRGDEQY
>.|TRBV28|TRBJ1-2
ASSSRDSYGYT
>.|TRBV6-5|TRBJ1-1
ASSPPTGNTEAF
>.|TRBV7-8|TRBJ2-7
ASSLYLGGQGAPWYEQY
>.|TRBV6-1|TRBJ1-5
ASSEGTGDGQPQH
>.|TRBV7-2|TRBJ2-7
ASSPRGLAGGPAYEQY
>.|TRBV5-1|TRBJ2-7
ASSWAPTGSYEQY
>.|TRBV4-2|TRBJ2-1
ASRTSGIVVDEQF
>.|TRBV7-9|TRBJ2-5
ASTVGEGRETQY
>.|TRBV5-5|TRBJ2-7
ASSKQDEQY
>.|TRBV19|TRBJ1-5
ASSNMGGSGNQPQH
>.|TRBV23-1|TRBJ2-1
ASFPGGPLYNEQF
>.|TRBV5-1|TRBJ2-7
ASSSARQGDYEQY
>.|TRBV6-1|TRBJ2-1
ASSERKAGVLGEQF
>.|TRBV29-1|TRBJ1-1
SGRQGSGAF